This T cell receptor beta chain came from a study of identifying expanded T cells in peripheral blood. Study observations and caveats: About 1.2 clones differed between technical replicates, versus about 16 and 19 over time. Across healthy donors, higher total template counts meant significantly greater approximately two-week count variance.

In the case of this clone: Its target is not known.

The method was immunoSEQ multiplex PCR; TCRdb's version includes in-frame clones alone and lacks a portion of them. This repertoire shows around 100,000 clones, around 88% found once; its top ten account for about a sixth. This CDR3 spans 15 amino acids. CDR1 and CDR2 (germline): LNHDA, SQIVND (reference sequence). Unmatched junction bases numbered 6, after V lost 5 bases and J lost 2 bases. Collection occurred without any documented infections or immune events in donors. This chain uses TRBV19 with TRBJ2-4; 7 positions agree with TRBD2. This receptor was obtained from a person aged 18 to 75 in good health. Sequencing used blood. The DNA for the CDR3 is TGTGCCAGTAGTCAGACCGGGGGGTCCAAAAACATTCAGTACTTC. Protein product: CASSQTGGSKNIQYF.